What follows describes a single TCR beta chain. Sequenced by immunoSEQ multiplex PCR; TCRdb stores in-frame clones only, minus some. The sample shows approximately 99,000 clones, 86% of them seen only once. These data belong to a study of T cell responses to AZD1222 COVID-19 vaccine. Sequences were derived from peripheral blood, sampled on day 0 of AZD1222 vaccination. This TCR derives from an adult in good health.

CDR3 amino acids: CASSRDRGFETQYF. The CDR3, as DNA: TGTGCCAGCAGCCGGGACAGGGGGTTTGAGACCCAGTACTTC. The chain is built from TRBV6-5 and TRBJ2-5, with 11 bases identical to TRBD1. Germline V CDR1 and CDR2: MNHEY, SVGAGI. The CDR3 is 14 residues long. Unmatched junction bases numbered 5, after V lost 6 bases and J lost 5 bases.